These 30 T cell receptor beta chains were sequenced from one sample in a study of blood T cell repertoires in COVID-19. TCRdb's copy holds only in-frame clones and misses some; the assay was immunoSEQ multiplex PCR. The data show approximately 280,000 clones, around 87% seen once. The material sequenced was PBMCs or T cells enriched from blood (not recorded which). These receptor sequences come from a woman between 18 and 30 years old with acute COVID-19.

The chain carries TRBV7-2 and TRBJ1-5, with D possibly TRBD1 on 6 matching bases. The CDR3 loop spans 13 amino acids. From germline, CDR1 is SGHTA and CDR2 FQGNSA. V lost 3 bases, J lost 5 bases, and 8 bases lay in between. This CDR3 reads CASSFKGDQPQHF. The CDR3 DNA sequence: TGTGCCAGCAGCTTTAAGGGGGATCAGCCCCAGCATTTT.

V gene TRBV28 combines with J gene TRBJ1-1; 12 nucleotides line up with TRBD1. After removal of 7 bases from V and 8 bases from J, the junction contained 11 bases not matched to a gene. Germline V gene data show CDR1 as MDHEN and CDR2 as SYDVKM. The CDR3 runs 15 residues. The CDR3 bases are TGTGCCAGCACCCCCCCGGGACAGGGGGCGCAGGAAGCTTTCTTT. Translation: CASTPPGQGAQEAFF.

V is TRBV19 and J is TRBJ1-4, with TRBD1 identical over 7 bases. Per the germline V gene, CDR1 is LNHDA and CDR2 is SQIVND (reference sequence). The CDR3 consists of 16 residues. V shed 6 bases and J 0 bases; nucleotides not matched to a gene: 7. CDR3 nucleotide sequence: TGTGCCAGTAGACCCCAGGGGGAGACAACTAATGAAAAACTGTTTTTT. Translation: CASRPQGETTNEKLFF. The full variable domain, in which reference TRBV19 and TRBJ1-4 provide the parts outside the CDR3, is DGGITQSPKYLFRKEGQNVTLSCEQNLNHDAMYWYRQDPGQGLRLIYYSQIVNDFQKGDIAEGYSVSREKKESFPLTVTSAQKNPTAFYLCASRPQGETTNEKLFFGSGTQLSVL.

This clone was seen only a few times. The V and J genes are TRBV18 and TRBJ1-6; the match to TRBD1 covers 10 bases. V lost 1 base to trimming and J lost 7 bases; unmatched junction nucleotides: 4. The CDR3 has 16 residues. Germline V gives CDR1 KGHSH, CDR2 LQKENI. In nucleotides, the CDR3 is TGTGCCAGCTCACCACAGGACAGGGGGGGGAATTCACCCCTCCACTTT. This gives the protein CASSPQDRGGNSPLHF.

J is TRBJ1-2 and V is TRBV5-1, with 8 nucleotides matching TRBD1. The CDR3 runs to 14 residues. CDR1 and CDR2 from the germline V gene are SGHRS and YFSETQ. The J segment lost 4 bases and the V segment lost 0 bases, leaving 2 bases of the junction unmatched. CDR3 DNA sequence: TGCGCCAGCAGCTTGGGAGACAGGGGCTATGGCTACACCTTC. The encoded protein is CASSLGDRGYGYTF.

The genes are TRBV27 and TRBJ1-2; D is perhaps TRBD1 (5 bases). This CDR3 has 17 residues. The germline V gene encodes CDR1 MNHEY and CDR2 SMNVEV (reference sequence). Trimming cost V 5 bases and J 8 bases, with 27 bases left between them. The CDR3 protein is CASSRAGSGRGSKGYTF. CDR3 in DNA: TGTGCCAGCAGTCGCGCCGGATCAGGGCGTGGTAGTAAAGGCTACACCTTC.

The chain has TRBV27 and TRBJ2-7; tentative D call: TRBD2 (6 bases). This CDR3 region has 15 residues. The germline V gene has CDR1 MNHEY and CDR2 SMNVEV (reference sequence). Trimming removed 6 bases at V and 6 bases at J, with 21 bases between. The chain's CDR3 is CASSPPSSVSGEQYF. CDR3 DNA sequence: TGTGCCAGCAGCCCGCCCTCTAGCGTGTCGGGCGAGCAGTACTTC.

The genes are TRBV5-1 and TRBJ2-1, with no clear D. Germline V gene data show CDR1 as SGHRS and CDR2 as YFSETQ. V was shortened by 3 bases and J by 4 bases, with 8 bases between the two germline ends. CDR3 length: 13 residues. DNA for the CDR3: TGCGCCAGCAGCTATCAGTTATACAATGAGCAGTTCTTC. Translating gives CASSYQLYNEQFF.

V usage is TRBV6-5 and J usage is TRBJ1-3; D gene ambiguous. Germline V gives CDR1 MNHEY, CDR2 SVGAGI. Trimming removed 7 bases at V and 8 bases at J, with 9 bases between. The CDR3 loop spans 11 amino acids. As DNA, the CDR3 is TGTGCCAGCACTCGGGTGGACACCATATATTTT. It specifies CASTRVDTIYF.

The gene calls are TRBV5-1 and TRBJ2-1, with a tentative D call TRBD2 (6 bases). The CDR3 is 15 residues long. Trimming stripped 0 bases from V and 3 bases from J, with 10 bases between. Germline V gene lookup returns CDR1 SGHRS and CDR2 YFSETQ. In nucleotides, the CDR3 is TGCGCCAGCAGCTTGGCGGACTACGGCTACAATGAGCAGTTCTTC. It yields the protein CASSLADYGYNEQFF.

In its sample, this clone was seen once. Other DNA sequences of this sample code for an identical CDR3. V is TRBV18 and J is TRBJ1-1; a possible D gene is TRBD1 (5 bases). Germline loops: CDR1 KGHSH, CDR2 LQKENI. The CDR3 is 14 residues long. The ends were cut back, 2 bases at V and 1 base at J, with 8 bases in the middle. Here the CDR3 DNA reads TGTGCCAGCTCACCATTCCAGGGGAACACTGAAGCTTTCTTT. Protein: CASSPFQGNTEAFF.

The chain recombines TRBV5-1 with TRBJ1-3; maybe TRBD1 (5 bases). Trimming shortened V by 0 bases and J by 0 bases, and 10 bases separated the two germline ends. CDR3 size: 16 residues. Germline V gene lookup returns CDR1 SGHRS and CDR2 YFSETQ. The CDR3 sequence: CASSLGGVFSGNTIYF. The CDR3 DNA follows: TGCGCCAGCAGCTTGGGGGGCGTTTTCTCTGGAAACACCATATATTTT. The entire variable domain, with the rest obtained from reference TRBV5-1 and TRBJ1-3, is as follows: KAGVTQTPRYLIKTRGQQVTLSCSPISGHRSVSWYQQTPGQGLQFLFEYFSETQRNKGNFPGRFSGRQFSNSRSEMNVSTLELGDSALYLCASSLGGVFSGNTIYFGEGSWLTVV.

This clone was seen only once. The genes are TRBV5-4 and TRBJ1-3; D may be TRBD1 (5 bases). CDR1 is SGHNT, CDR2 YYREEE, per germline (reference sequence). The CDR3 spans 14 residues. V lost 4 bases and J lost 4, with 12 bases in between. The CDR3 sequence: CASSLQGGGNTIYF. CDR3 bases: TGTGCCAGCAGCCTCCAGGGAGGCGGAAACACCATATATTTT.

The chain carries TRBV7-2 and TRBJ1-6, with D hard to call. Between the trimmed V and J ends, which lost 2 bases and 9 bases, there was a span of 8 bases. CDR3 size: 13 residues. The V gene's germline CDR1 is SGHTA and CDR2 FQGNSA. Written as DNA, the CDR3 is TGTGCCAGCAGCTTACGGTCGGGTTCACCCCTCCACTTT. Protein product: CASSLRSGSPLHF. Variable domain in full (rest from reference TRBV7-2 and TRBJ1-6): GAGVSQSPSNKVTEKGKDVELRCDPISGHTALYWYRQSLGQGLEFLIYFQGNSAPDKSGLPSDRFSAERTGGSVSTLTIQRTQQEDSAVYLCASSLRSGSPLHFGNGTRLTVT.

V gene TRBV29-1 combines with J gene TRBJ1-5; D call uncertain. V lost 4 bases and J lost 4, with 11 bases in between. This CDR3 comprises 13 residues. Germline V gene lookup returns CDR1 SQVTM and CDR2 ANQGSEA. The CDR3 loop is CSVVWQWNQPQHF. The DNA of the CDR3 is TGCAGCGTTGTGTGGCAGTGGAATCAGCCCCAGCATTTT.

The genes are TRBV28 and TRBJ2-4, with D perhaps matching TRBD1 (6 bases). V dropped 6 bases and J dropped 9 bases, with 27 bases sitting between them. The CDR3 covers 17 residues. Germline lookup yields CDR1 MDHEN and CDR2 SYDVKM. The CDR3 protein is CASSPYPPGQSSSIQYF. In DNA, the CDR3 is TGTGCCAGCAGCCCTTACCCCCCGGGACAATCCTCTAGCATTCAGTACTTC.

Here the CDR3 reads CASSLSWTIQETQYF. CDR3 nucleotide sequence: TGTGCCAGCAGTTTATCGTGGACTATACAAGAGACCCAGTACTTC. The genes are TRBV27 and TRBJ2-5; tentative D call: TRBD2 (6 bases). Germline values: CDR1 MNHEY, CDR2 SMNVEV (reference sequence). The CDR3 contains 15 residues. V was clipped by 0 bases and J by 2 bases, with 10 bases between them.

The chain joins TRBV7-8 to TRBJ2-3, with D tentatively TRBD2 (5 bases). The CDR3 is 16 amino acids. Germline loops: CDR1 SGHVS, CDR2 FQNEAQ. V was cut by 6 bases and J by 2 bases, with 18 bases left in between. For the CDR3, the DNA is TGTGCCAGCAGACGTACTAGAGTTGGGTCCACAGATACGCAGTATTTT. Its translation: CASRRTRVGSTDTQYF.

The chain uses TRBV7-9 and TRBJ2-1, with a possible D match to TRBD2 (5 bases). The CDR3 is 13 residues long. CDR1 is SEHNR, CDR2 FQNEAQ, per germline (reference sequence). V lost 4 bases to trimming and J lost 7 bases, with 11 bases between them. CDR3: CASSWTSLNEQFF. CDR3 in DNA: TGTGCCAGCAGCTGGACTTCTCTTAATGAGCAGTTCTTC. Looking up the rest from reference TRBV7-9 and TRBJ2-1 gives the full variable domain: DTGVSQNPRHKITKRGQNVTFRCDPISEHNRLYWYRQTLGQGPEFLTYFQNEAQLEKSRLLSDRFSAERPKGSFSTLEIQRTEQGDSAMYLCASSWTSLNEQFFGPGTRLTVL.

This chain uses TRBV7-9 with TRBJ2-7; D may be TRBD2 (7 bases). V was trimmed by 2 bases and J by 3 bases, leaving 26 bases between them. The CDR3 loop spans 19 amino acids. From germline, CDR1 is SEHNR and CDR2 FQNEAQ (reference sequence). The CDR3 is CASSLRGGLQWGTNYEQYF. DNA of the CDR3: TGTGCCAGCAGCTTAAGGGGGGGTCTACAGTGGGGCACCAACTACGAGCAGTACTTC.

The chain is built from TRBV27 and TRBJ2-7, with 9 bases identical to TRBD2. The V gene's germline CDR1 is MNHEY and CDR2 SMNVEV (reference sequence). This CDR3 spans 18 amino acids. V lost 5 bases and J lost 3; bases outside the gene matches: 17. CDR3 nucleotide sequence: TGTGCCAGCAGTCCCTCGGCCGCCCTAGCGGGATTTCGCTACGAGCAGTACTTC. Protein product: CASSPSAALAGFRYEQYF.

This chain links TRBV5-1 with TRBJ1-1; TRBD1 matches 7 bases. The germline V gene has CDR1 SGHRS and CDR2 YFSETQ. The CDR3 sequence is 16 residues long. V lost 3 bases and J lost 4; bases outside the gene matches: 12. The CDR3 here is CASSSRQGKLGTEAFF. CDR3 sequence (DNA): TGCGCCAGCAGCTCAAGACAGGGCAAATTAGGCACTGAAGCTTTCTTT.

The V gene is TRBV4-3, the J gene TRBJ2-3; no definite D call. V was clipped by 1 base and J by 9 bases, with 11 bases between them. Germline CDR1 is LGHNA and CDR2 is YSLEER. This CDR3 is 13 amino acids long. Written as DNA, the CDR3 is TGCGCCAGCAGCCAAGTATTGGGCCGGACGCAGTATTTT. This sequence encodes CASSQVLGRTQYF.

The chain links TRBV10-3 to TRBJ2-3; TRBD2 might be the D (5 bases). CDR3 length: 17 amino acids. Trimming pared 6 bases from V and 6 bases from J, leaving 25 bases between. The germline V gene has CDR1 ENHRY and CDR2 SYGVKD. The CDR3 sequence: CAIRGVSHGESGDTQYF. Written as DNA, the CDR3 is TGTGCCATCAGGGGAGTCTCCCACGGGGAATCCGGGGATACGCAGTATTTT.

V gene TRBV6-1 combines with J gene TRBJ1-5; 10 bases line up with TRBD1. The trim removed 3 bases at V and 5 bases at J, leaving 4 bases unmatched. The CDR3 runs to 15 residues. Germline V gene data show CDR1 as MNHNS and CDR2 as SASEGT. CDR3 DNA sequence: TGTGCCAGCAGTGAGACAGGGGGCACTTATCAGCCCCAGCATTTT. It specifies CASSETGGTYQPQHF.

V gene TRBV7-2 combines with J gene TRBJ2-5, with 10 positions matching TRBD2. This CDR3 spans 15 amino acids. The germline V gene encodes CDR1 SGHTA and CDR2 FQGNSA. J gave up 1 base and V 4 bases, and 3 bases lay outside the gene matches. As DNA, the CDR3 is TGTGCCAGCAGCTCGGGACTAGCGCCCCAAGAGACCCAGTACTTC. This gives the protein CASSSGLAPQETQYF. Supplemented by reference TRBV7-2 and TRBJ2-5, the full variable domain reads GAGVSQSPSNKVTEKGKDVELRCDPISGHTALYWYRQSLGQGLEFLIYFQGNSAPDKSGLPSDRFSAERTGGSVSTLTIQRTQQEDSAVYLCASSSGLAPQETQYFGPGTRLLVL.

V and J are TRBV2 and TRBJ1-1; 7 nucleotides line up with TRBD1. Germline CDR1 and CDR2: SNHLY and FYNNEI. V was clipped by 5 bases and J by 4 bases; unmatched bases: 10. The CDR3 consists of 15 residues. CDR3 sequence reads: CASSTTTGAGTEAFF. For the CDR3, the DNA is TGTGCCAGCAGTACGACTACAGGGGCGGGCACTGAAGCTTTCTTT.

This rearrangement joins TRBV5-1 to TRBJ2-7; 8 nucleotides line up with TRBD2. The CDR3 totals 14 residues. V trimming: 4 bases; J trimming: 5 bases; junction bases outside the gene matches: 8. In germline, CDR1 is SGHRS, CDR2 YFSETQ. As DNA, the CDR3 is TGCGCCAGCAGCGGACCGGGACTAGTTAACGAGCAGTACTTC. It encodes CASSGPGLVNEQYF.

This chain uses TRBV15 with TRBJ1-2, with 7 bases that match TRBD1. This CDR3 has 14 residues. Germline CDR1 reads LNHNV; CDR2 reads YYDKDF (reference sequence). The junction had 3 bases not matched to a gene; V was cut back by 1 base and J by 4 bases. The CDR3 DNA follows: TGTGCCACCAGCAGAGGAGGGACAGTCTATGGCTACACCTTC. Translated, it gives CATSRGGTVYGYTF.

This clone is a singleton in its sample. The chain recombines TRBV28 with TRBJ2-1, with D perhaps matching TRBD2 (6 bases). The CDR3 length is 14 residues. Germline CDR1 MDHEN, CDR2 SYDVKM. V shed 2 bases and J shed 7 bases, with 12 bases lying between them. The CDR3 protein is CASSLVGGTNEQFF. The CDR3 nucleotides are TGTGCCAGCAGTTTAGTCGGCGGGACGAATGAGCAGTTCTTC. Looking up the rest from reference TRBV28 and TRBJ2-1 gives the full variable domain: DVKVTQSSRYLVKRTGEKVFLECVQDMDHENMFWYRQDPGLGLRLIYFSYDVKMKEKGDIPEGYSVSREKKERFSLILESASTNQTSMYLCASSLVGGTNEQFFGPGTRLTVL.